The rows below give T cell receptor beta chains drawn from one sample of a study of cytomegalovirus exposure and HLA in healthy donors. Repertoires were generated with immunoSEQ multiplex PCR, while TCRdb's copy carries only in-frame clones and drops some. The repertoire includes roughly 200,000 clones, 60% to 80% of them detected once, and about 2.8% sits in the top ten. The sequenced sample was PBMCs. The receptors derive from a woman younger than 45 in good health and CMV-seronegative. Each CDR3 is given with its conserved first and last residue. A D gene is named only where the DNA matches it firmly. Clone size is given for some rows only: seen once, a few or many times, or a class if the clone is expanded.

D gene: TRBD1
clone size: once
V gene: TRBV18
J gene: TRBJ2-5
CDR3 DNA: TGTGCCAGCTCACCACTATCCGGGACAGCGTGGGAGACCCAGTACTTC
CDR3 protein: CASSPLSGTAWETQYF

D gene: -
clone size: -
V gene: TRBV9
J gene: TRBJ2-7
CDR3 DNA: TGTGCCAGCAGCGTAGGAGCGTCCTACGAGCAGTACTTC
CDR3 protein: CASSVGASYEQYF

D gene: -
clone size: -
V gene: TRBV9
J gene: TRBJ1-5
CDR3 DNA: TGTGCCAGCAGCGTACTTCGGACTCGAGTGGATCAGCCCCAGCATTTT
CDR3 protein: CASSVLRTRVDQPQHF

D gene: TRBD2
clone size: -
V gene: TRBV7-2
J gene: TRBJ2-7
CDR3 DNA: TGTGCCAGCAGCTTTCTAGCGGAAACCCACGAGCAGTACTTC
CDR3 protein: CASSFLAETHEQYF

D gene: TRBD2
clone size: -
V gene: TRBV5-4
J gene: TRBJ2-7
CDR3 DNA: TGTGCCAGCAGCTCGGGACTAGGAAGTTACGAGCAGTACTTC
CDR3 protein: CASSSGLGSYEQYF

D gene: TRBD2
clone size: -
V gene: TRBV9
J gene: TRBJ2-1
CDR3 DNA: TGTGCCAGCAGCCTTTGGGCGAGCGGGAGTTTATACAATGAGCAGTTCTTC
CDR3 protein: CASSLWASGSLYNEQFF

D gene: TRBD1
clone size: -
V gene: TRBV30
J gene: TRBJ1-4
CDR3 DNA: TGTGCCTGGGGGGGGACAGGGTCGAATGAAAAACTGTTTTTT
CDR3 protein: CAWGGTGSNEKLFF

D gene: TRBD1
clone size: -
V gene: TRBV11-2
J gene: TRBJ1-1
CDR3 DNA: TGTGCCAGCAGCTTACTGCCGGGACAGGGGAACACTGAAGCTTTCTTT
CDR3 protein: CASSLLPGQGNTEAFF

D gene: TRBD2
clone size: -
V gene: TRBV23-1
J gene: TRBJ2-5
CDR3 DNA: TGCGCCAGCAGTCGGGGAGGGGCTCTAGCCGAGACCCAGTACTTC
CDR3 protein: CASSRGGALAETQYF

D gene: -
clone size: -
V gene: TRBV5-5
J gene: TRBJ2-7
CDR3 DNA: TGTGCCAGCAGCGTAACCCTAGAAACTTTGTACTTC
CDR3 protein: CASSVTLETLYF

D gene: -
clone size: -
V gene: TRBV5-6
J gene: TRBJ2-2
CDR3 DNA: TGTGCCAGCAGCTCGCCAATGGCGGGCGCCGGGGAGCTGCTTTTT
CDR3 protein: CASSSPMAGAGELLF

D gene: -
clone size: -
V gene: TRBV5-4
J gene: TRBJ1-4
CDR3 DNA: TGTGCCAGCAGCTTGTCCGGGACTCATGAAAAACTGTTTTTT
CDR3 protein: CASSLSGTHEKLFF

D gene: TRBD2
clone size: -
V gene: TRBV30
J gene: TRBJ2-3
CDR3 DNA: TGTGCCTGGAGTTCTTTAGGACTAGCGGGCACAGATACGCAGTATTTT
CDR3 protein: CAWSSLGLAGTDTQYF

D gene: -
clone size: -
V gene: TRBV27
J gene: TRBJ2-1
CDR3 DNA: TGTGCCAGCCGGGGTGGGTTCTACAATGAGCAGTTCTTC
CDR3 protein: CASRGGFYNEQFF

D gene: -
clone size: -
V gene: TRBV14
J gene: TRBJ2-7
CDR3 DNA: TGTGCCAGCAGCCAGGCCCCACGGGGGTCCTACGAGCAGTACTTC
CDR3 protein: CASSQAPRGSYEQYF

D gene: TRBD1
clone size: -
V gene: TRBV28
J gene: TRBJ2-7
CDR3 DNA: TGTGCCAGCAGTCAAGGGACAGCCGCGAGCTCCTACGAGCAGTACTTC
CDR3 protein: CASSQGTAASSYEQYF

D gene: TRBD2
clone size: -
V gene: TRBV5-8
J gene: TRBJ2-1
CDR3 DNA: TGTGCCAGCACGGTGGGCCCAGCGGGGGGGTCCTACAATGAGCAGTTCTTC
CDR3 protein: CASTVGPAGGSYNEQFF

D gene: -
clone size: -
V gene: TRBV13
J gene: TRBJ2-3
CDR3 DNA: TGTGCCAGCAGCCCCCGCGGGGTAGACCTCACAGATACGCAGTATTTT
CDR3 protein: CASSPRGVDLTDTQYF

D gene: -
clone size: -
V gene: TRBV10-3
J gene: TRBJ2-3
CDR3 DNA: TGTGCCATCACCGGTAGGGGAGATACGCAGTATTTT
CDR3 protein: CAITGRGDTQYF

D gene: TRBD1
clone size: -
V gene: TRBV27
J gene: TRBJ2-1
CDR3 DNA: TGTGCCAGCAGTTTAGCGCCCGGGACAGGACTTAATGAGCAGTTCTTC
CDR3 protein: CASSLAPGTGLNEQFF

D gene: -
clone size: few
V gene: TRBV27
J gene: TRBJ2-3
CDR3 DNA: TGTGCCAGCAGTCCTGGACAGTCGAGGGTCGCAGATACGCAGTATTTT
CDR3 protein: CASSPGQSRVADTQYF

D gene: -
clone size: -
V gene: TRBV27
J gene: TRBJ2-7
CDR3 DNA: TGTGCCAGCAGTTTATCAGGGCGGGTGACCTACGAGCAGTACTTC
CDR3 protein: CASSLSGRVTYEQYF

D gene: -
clone size: -
V gene: TRBV9
J gene: TRBJ1-2
CDR3 DNA: TGTGCCAGCAGCGTATCCGACTCCTACAACTATGGCTACACCTTC
CDR3 protein: CASSVSDSYNYGYTF

D gene: -
clone size: -
V gene: TRBV7-2
J gene: TRBJ1-1
CDR3 DNA: TGTGCCAGCAGCTTAGGGCCAGGGCAGTTTGAAGCTTTCTTT
CDR3 protein: CASSLGPGQFEAFF

D gene: -
clone size: -
V gene: TRBV15
J gene: TRBJ1-2
CDR3 DNA: TGTGCCACCAGCAGAGGTTGGACAGTCGATGGCTACACCTTC
CDR3 protein: CATSRGWTVDGYTF

D gene: -
clone size: few
V gene: TRBV5-4
J gene: TRBJ2-3
CDR3 DNA: TGTGCCAGCAGCGAACGACTAGGCACAGATACGCAGTATTTT
CDR3 protein: CASSERLGTDTQYF

D gene: TRBD1
clone size: -
V gene: TRBV28
J gene: TRBJ2-7
CDR3 DNA: TGTGCCAGCAGCCAAATCGGGACAGGGGGCTTGTACGAGCAGTACTTC
CDR3 protein: CASSQIGTGGLYEQYF

D gene: TRBD1
clone size: -
V gene: TRBV10-2
J gene: TRBJ2-2
CDR3 DNA: TGCGCCAGCTACGAAGGGGGCTACACCGGGGAGCTGTTTTTT
CDR3 protein: CASYEGGYTGELFF